This T cell receptor beta chain derives from a study of T cells after yellow fever vaccination (dated by TCRdb to between 2017 and 2020). Regarding the research as a whole: The SMART-Seq v4 Ultra Low Input RNA kit was used to prepare libraries from fractions with low cell numbers. Two healthy male donors, one aged 18 to 30 and one aged 30 to 40 years, made up the cohort. To follow T-cell clones before and after primary and booster YFV17D yellow fever vaccination, bulk TCR alpha and beta repertoires were sequenced over time. Blood was collected at multiple timepoints before and after primary and secondary immunization, and bulk PBMC replicates and cell subsets were isolated.

Interpreted using the paper, the treatment or condition label stands for: live attenuated yellow fever vaccine strain. At each blood-draw timepoint, two biological replicates of bulk PBMCs were obtained. A standard Ficoll-Paque protocol was used to isolate PBMCs from peripheral blood. RNA was extracted with TriZol from bulk PBMCs, CD4 and CD8 fractions, and dextramer-positive and dextramer-negative fractions. This clonotype has ten or more counts. Its specific antigen is unknown. Base qualities are not recorded, but no much larger clone differs from it by a single base. TCR cDNA was synthesized by 5'RACE template switching, which introduced a universal primer site and unique molecular identifiers. Priming of cDNA synthesis was performed from both the TCR alpha and TCR beta constant segments. Two PCR steps were used to amplify libraries, with sample barcodes and sequencing adapters being added in the second step. Sequencing of libraries was performed on Illumina HiSeq 2500 (2x100 bp) or NovaSeq (2x150 bp). The authors processed their data as follows. Demultiplexing of reads and collapsing into UMI consensus sequences were performed with MIGEC, and V(D)J alignment was carried out with MiXCR. Using edgeR on replicate PBMC samples, clonotypes were called vaccine-responding if FDR was below 0.01 and the log2 fold change was above 5 up to day 15. Each bulk clonotype was labeled CD4 or CD8 based on which sequenced repertoire, CD4 or CD8, contained the clonotype at higher abundance. TCRdb itself trimmed the public reads at Q25 with fastp, ran MiXCR and retained productive beta chains. Every CDR3 protein is listed once, alongside the most common genes and DNA of its rows. TCRdb, not the original authors, processed these V and J calls. In this sample the table shows hundreds of thousands of distinct CDR3 sequences, less than 20% of which occur a single time. In total, the top ten clones hold 17% of the sample.

General study outcomes and caveats: A small share of clonotypes occurred in both CD4 and CD8 compartments, likely arising from convergent recombination. Only a couple of donors were included in the study, so the extent to which the findings can be generalized is limited. The secondary T-cell response was found to be weaker but faster than the primary response, with a peak reached on day 5 rather than on day 15. Computational filtering was required because FACS-sorted repertoires could contain abundant contaminating clonotypes from the bulk population. After the booster, most of the clones that had expanded following primary vaccination were detected again (roughly 96% of CD4 and 80% to 90% of CD8), which suggests that memory was broadly maintained.

Looking up the germline V gene yields CDR1 SGDLS and CDR2 YYNGEE. The CDR3 goes from the cysteine to the phenylalanine over 14 residues. The sequence is cut down to CDR3 DNA, 42 bases in frame from base 1. V and J lose 4 bases and 4 bases, and a span of 13 bases separates them. This material consisted of PBMCs, taken around 5 days after the first yellow fever vaccination. This receptor was obtained from a young man who received the YFV17D yellow fever vaccine. The chain employs TRBV9 and TRBJ2-3, with an unclear D gene assignment. The DNA reads TGTGCCAGCAGCCCCACCGCCGGCTCAGATACGCAGTATTTT. Protein translation: CASSPTAGSDTQYF.